These 18 T cell receptor beta chains were all obtained from the same sample, sequenced in a study of shared clonotypes between healthy human individuals. Generated by immunoSEQ multiplex PCR, the TCRdb table keeps only in-frame clones and is missing some. The table has roughly 1,800,000 clones, 85% to 95% seen once. Naive CD8 cells lacked CD45RO and underwent positive selection for CCR7, leaving out terminally differentiated effector memory CD45RA+ cells. The sequencing sample was made of naive CD8+ T cells sorted from blood. The receptors originated from a man younger than 35 in good health.

The V and J genes are TRBV9 and TRBJ2-7; 10 positions match TRBD2. Germline lookup yields CDR1 SGDLS and CDR2 YYNGEE. This CDR3 is 14 amino acids long. Germline trimming cut 4 bases from V and 3 bases from J; bases unmatched to any gene: 4. The CDR3 DNA follows: TGTGCCAGCAGCTTAGCGGGAGGCGGCTACGAGCAGTACTTC. As protein: CASSLAGGGYEQYF.

The chain has TRBV21-1 and TRBJ2-7; the tabulated D call, TRBD1, remains unverified against the DNA. TRBV21-1 is a recognized pseudogene. This CDR3 region has 15 residues. The CDR3 here is CASSKNNRGYYEQYF. The CDR3 DNA reads TGTGCCAGCAGCAAGAATAACAGGGGATACTACGAGCAGTACTTC.

The rearrangement links TRBV15 to TRBJ1-1; perhaps TRBD1 as D (6 bases). In germline, CDR1 is LNHNV, CDR2 YYDKDF (reference sequence). V was shortened by 2 bases and J by 4 bases, with 11 bases between the two germline ends. There are 14 residues in the CDR3. The CDR3 loop reads CATSRLQGGTEAFF. CDR3 sequence (DNA): TGTGCCACCAGCAGACTACAGGGTGGCACTGAAGCTTTCTTT.

The chain combines TRBV7-2 with TRBJ2-7; TRBD2 matches at 8 bases. This CDR3 is built from 16 residues. Trimming at V came to 5 bases and at J to 6 bases, leaving 15 bases not matched to a gene. Germline V gives CDR1 SGHTA, CDR2 FQGNSA. CDR3 DNA: TGTGCCAGCAGCGTTAGCGGGGCGGGAGTACTCTCCGAGCAGTACTTC. Its protein is CASSVSGAGVLSEQYF.

The chain uses TRBV4-3 and TRBJ2-1; weak D call: TRBD2 (7 bases). Germline V gene data show CDR1 as LGHNA and CDR2 as YSLEER. The CDR3 is 16 residues long. Trimming shortened V by 1 base and J by 2 bases, and 12 bases separated the two germline ends. The CDR3 is CASSQGGGGPYNEQFF. The CDR3 DNA follows: TGCGCCAGCAGCCAAGGGGGAGGGGGGCCCTACAATGAGCAGTTCTTC.

The chain links TRBV5-6 to TRBJ2-3; D is undetermined. Germline CDR1 is SGHDT and CDR2 is YYEEEE. Trimming left V 3 bases short and J 2 bases short, with 13 bases between. The CDR3 has 15 residues. The CDR3: CASSSDVQSTDTQYF. In DNA form, the CDR3 reads TGTGCCAGCAGCTCGGACGTTCAATCCACAGATACGCAGTATTTT.

The chain joins TRBV13 to TRBJ2-2; D gene ambiguous. V was trimmed by 3 bases and J by 6 bases, leaving 5 bases between them. Germline lookup yields CDR1 PRHDT and CDR2 FYEKMQ (reference sequence). The length of the CDR3 is 12 residues. CDR3 sequence (DNA): TGTGCCAGCAGCTTTTTTTCCGGGGAGCTGTTTTTT. Residues: CASSFFSGELFF.

The V call is TRBV7-9, the J call TRBJ2-7; D remains ambiguous. The V gene's germline CDR1 is SEHNR and CDR2 FQNEAQ (reference sequence). The V and J ends lost 5 bases and 1 base respectively, with 21 bases between them. This CDR3 spans 17 amino acids. DNA of the CDR3: TGTGCCAGCAGCCCCGGTGGTGGCCGGTTGAAATCCTACGAGCAGTACTTC. Translating gives CASSPGGGRLKSYEQYF.

The chain recombines TRBV27 with TRBJ2-5, with 9 positions matching TRBD1. After removal of 5 bases from V and 5 bases from J, the junction contained 6 bases not matched to a gene. This CDR3 region has 14 residues. The V gene's germline CDR1 is MNHEY and CDR2 SMNVEV (reference sequence). The CDR3 loop reads CASSPTGGSETQYF. The CDR3 bases are TGTGCCAGCAGTCCCACAGGGGGCTCGGAGACCCAGTACTTC.

A remark on this clone: Within the sample, other DNA sequences also encode this same CDR3. This sequence joins TRBV19 and TRBJ2-7; TRBD1 matches 8 bases. Germline V CDR1 and CDR2: LNHDA, SQIVND (reference sequence). Losses at the gene ends were 3 bases for V and 1 base for J; bases not matched to a gene: 5. The CDR3 extends over 15 amino acids. The CDR3 loop is CASSIAQGASYEQYF. The CDR3 bases are TGTGCCAGTAGTATCGCGCAGGGGGCATCCTACGAGCAGTACTTC.

This sequence joins TRBV27 and TRBJ2-2; no reliable D call. V was clipped by 7 bases and J by 1 base, with 13 bases between them. Germline V lookup: CDR1 MNHEY, CDR2 SMNVEV (reference sequence). This CDR3 region has 15 residues. Written as DNA, the CDR3 is TGTGCCAGCAACAGCCTGACCGTGAACACCGGGGAGCTGTTTTTT. Translating it yields CASNSLTVNTGELFF.

In this sample, this clone turned up once. The chain couples TRBV4-1 to TRBJ2-7, with no clear D. The germline V and J ends were trimmed by 0 bases and 1 base, with 7 bases remaining between them. The CDR3 is 14 residues long. Germline V CDR1 and CDR2: MGHRA, YSYEKL. In DNA form, the CDR3 reads TGCGCCAGCAGCCAAGAAGTCAGATCCTACGAGCAGTACTTC. Protein sequence: CASSQEVRSYEQYF.

The chain links TRBV5-7 to TRBJ2-7, with a possible D match to TRBD1 (6 bases). TRBV5-7 belongs to the ORF category, with a function that is uncertain. CDR3 size: 12 residues. Deletions cut 9 bases from V and 2 bases from J, with 12 bases between. CDR3 loop: CAIDWDTYEQYF. The CDR3 region has the DNA TGTGCCATCGACTGGGACACCTACGAGCAGTACTTC.

The chain uses TRBV2 and TRBJ2-7, with D possibly called TRBD1 or TRBD2 (5 bases each). CDR1 is SNHLY, CDR2 FYNNEI, per germline. The ends were cut back, 2 bases at V and 3 bases at J, with 14 bases in the middle. This CDR3 is built from 15 residues. CDR3: CASSETRGRVYEQYF. The CDR3 nucleotides read TGTGCCAGCAGTGAAACCCGGGGCCGCGTCTACGAGCAGTACTTC.

The chain joins TRBV29-1 to TRBJ2-5, with 11 bases that match TRBD2. Germline CDR1 reads SQVTM; CDR2 reads ANQGSEA. This CDR3 comprises 13 residues. J gave up 0 bases and V 8 bases, and 2 bases lay outside the gene matches. Here the CDR3 DNA reads TGCAGCTTACTAGCGGGGGACCAAGAGACCCAGTACTTC. Its translation is CSLLAGDQETQYF.

A note on this clone: The sample has other DNA sequences that encode this CDR3 too. This chain links TRBV30 with TRBJ2-3, with TRBD2 matching over 13 bases. CDR1 is GTSNPN, CDR2 SVGIG, per germline (reference sequence). CDR3 length: 15 residues. V shed 3 bases, J shed 3 bases, and the junction held 3 bases outside the gene matches. This CDR3 reads CAWSPLAGGTDTQYF. CDR3 coding DNA: TGTGCCTGGAGCCCACTAGCGGGAGGGACAGATACGCAGTATTTT.

This clone was picked up one time. This chain links TRBV4-1 with TRBJ2-3; no firm D call. V dropped 3 bases and J dropped 0 bases, with 10 bases sitting between them. Germline loops: CDR1 MGHRA, CDR2 YSYEKL. The CDR3 length is 15 residues. DNA of the CDR3: TGCGCCAGCAGCCACCCCTGGGAAAGCACAGATACGCAGTATTTT. Translating it yields CASSHPWESTDTQYF.

Notes on this clone: This sample includes further DNA sequences coding for the same CDR3. This rearrangement joins TRBV5-1 to TRBJ2-7; 9 bases are shared with TRBD2. The germline CDR1 and CDR2 sequences are SGHRS and YFSETQ. V shed 2 bases, J shed 1 base, and the junction held 1 base outside the gene matches. The CDR3 spans 14 residues. CDR3 in DNA: TGCGCCAGCAGCTTAGCGGGGGGTTCCTACGAGCAGTACTTC. Encoded protein: CASSLAGGSYEQYF.